This T cell receptor beta chain was observed in a study of T cell changes during pregnancy in multiple sclerosis. CDR1 is KGHSH and CDR2 is LQKENI in the germline V gene. The CDR3 has 15 amino acids. V trimming: 2 bases; J trimming: 4 bases; junction bases outside the gene matches: 6. Profiling relied on immunoSEQ multiplex PCR, and the TCRdb table lists in-frame clones only, not all of them. The data hold roughly 97,000 clones, with 90% observed a single time. The chain has TRBV18 and TRBJ2-7; 9 nucleotides match TRBD1. The material sequenced was peripheral blood, taken in the second trimester of pregnancy. The clonotype originates from a female donor in good health, enrolled as a control in a pregnancy study. CDR3 DNA sequence: TGTGCCAGCTCACCAACTTCCGGGACAGGGTACGAGCAGTACTTC. It specifies CASSPTSGTGYEQYF.